These 8 T cell receptor beta chains were sequenced from one sample in a study of T cells in Graves' hyperthyroidism and ophthalmopathy. Regions amplified from RNA transcripts were the TCR beta CDR3 regions. Primed by the HTBI set, a first-round RT-PCR was run on the TCR CDR3. MiXCR, applied by TCRdb to the multiplex PCR reads, yields one record per CDR3 protein. In the table there are 500,000 to 750,000 distinct CDR3 sequences, about a sixth of which are singletons. Sequencing input: blood. The source of these receptors is a woman aged 25 to 45 with Graves' hyperthyroidism.

V is TRBV29-1 and J is TRBJ2-1, with TRBD1 matching over 7 bases. The CDR3 totals 15 residues. CDR1 is SQVTM, CDR2 ANQGSEA, per germline. The V and J ends lost 0 bases and 6 bases, in that order; junction bases with no gene match: 8. The CDR3 DNA reads as TGCAGCGTTGAAGACAACCAGGGGGTCAGCAATGAGCAGTTCTTC. Encoded protein: CSVEDNQGVSNEQFF.

This clonotype was observed at least ten times. This chain joins TRBV20-1 and TRBJ1-1; 8 nucleotides match TRBD1. The germline CDR1 and CDR2 sequences are DFQATT and SNEGSKA (reference sequence). This CDR3 has 15 amino acids. The junction had 16 bases not matched to a gene; V was cut back by 6 bases and J by 7 bases. The CDR3 nucleotides read TGCAGTGCCCTACTCCCGACAGGGGAGGAAGATGAAGCTTTCTTT. It yields the protein CSALLPTGEEDEAFF.

This clonotype has just a few counts. V usage is TRBV5-4 and J usage is TRBJ2-7; D not certain. V lost 4 bases and J 2 bases, leaving 16 bases between the germline ends. The CDR3 contains 15 residues. CDR1 SGHNT and CDR2 YYREEE come from the germline V gene (reference sequence). This CDR3 reads CASSPSIMFPYEQYF. CDR3 nucleotide sequence: TGTGCCAGCAGCCCATCGATTATGTTCCCCTACGAGCAGTACTTC.

This clonotype was seen ten or more times. V gene TRBV2 combines with J gene TRBJ2-3; D unresolved. Deletions cut 1 base from V and 6 bases from J, with 8 bases between. Germline CDR1 is SNHLY and CDR2 is FYNNEI. The CDR3 sequence is 13 residues long. The CDR3 loop reads CASSEGLVDTQYF. CDR3 nucleotides: TGTGCCAGCAGTGAAGGGTTGGTGGATACGCAGTATTTT.

Of note for this clonotype: This sequence may be a read error, since a much larger clone differs from it by one base. In this CDR3 the conserved last residue, phenylalanine or tryptophan, is missing, so a read error is likely. V and J are TRBV15 and TRBJ2-1; 11 nucleotides line up with TRBD2. Unmatched junction bases numbered 10, after V lost 5 bases and J lost 4 bases. Germline V lookup: CDR1 LNHNV, CDR2 YYDKDF (reference sequence). CDR3 size: 17 residues. The CDR3 DNA follows: TGTGCCACCAGCTATAAAACCGGACTAGCGGGTTACAATGAGCAGTTCCTC. Protein product: CATSYKTGLAGYNEQFL.

Points on this clonotype: This sequence may be a read error, since a much larger clone differs from it by one base. V is TRBV5-1 and J is TRBJ2-7; 9 nucleotides match TRBD2. The CDR3 extends over 13 amino acids. Germline CDR1 and CDR2: SGHRS and YFSETQ. V lost 6 bases to trimming and J lost 2 bases; unmatched junction nucleotides: 3. CDR3 region: CASTWTSAYEQYF. The CDR3 region has the DNA TGCGCCAGCACGTGGACTAGCGCCTACGAGCAGTACTTC.

This clonotype has a handful of counts. A much larger clone lies a single base off, so this may be a read error. The chain links TRBV3-1 to TRBJ2-1; 8 bases fit TRBD1. The V segment lost 3 bases and the J segment 8 bases; nucleotides outside the gene matches: 3. This CDR3 contains 13 residues. Germline CDR1 and CDR2: LGHDT and YNNKEL (reference sequence). CDR3 amino acids: CASSQNRGDEQFF. CDR3 DNA sequence: TGTGCCAGCAGCCAGAACAGGGGGGATGAGCAGTTCTTC.

This clonotype was counted at least ten times. In nucleotides, the CDR3 is TGTGCCACCAGTGGTGGACAGGGTGGCTACACCTTC. The encoded protein is CATSGGQGGYTF. The chain couples TRBV24-1 to TRBJ1-2; 8 nucleotides align to TRBD1. Germline values: CDR1 KGHDR, CDR2 SFDVKD. Trimming took 5 bases from V and 7 from J; bases not matched to a gene: 2. The CDR3 is 12 residues long.